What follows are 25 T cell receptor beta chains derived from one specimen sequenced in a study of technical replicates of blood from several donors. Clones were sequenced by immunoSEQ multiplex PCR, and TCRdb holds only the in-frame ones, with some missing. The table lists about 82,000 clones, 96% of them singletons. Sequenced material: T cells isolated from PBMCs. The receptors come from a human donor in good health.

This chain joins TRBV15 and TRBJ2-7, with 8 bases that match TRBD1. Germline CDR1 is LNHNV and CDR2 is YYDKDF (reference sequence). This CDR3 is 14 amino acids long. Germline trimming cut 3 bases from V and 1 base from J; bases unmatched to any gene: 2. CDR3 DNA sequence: TGTGCCACCAGCAGGGACAGGGAATCCTACGAGCAGTACTTC. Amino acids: CATSRDRESYEQYF.

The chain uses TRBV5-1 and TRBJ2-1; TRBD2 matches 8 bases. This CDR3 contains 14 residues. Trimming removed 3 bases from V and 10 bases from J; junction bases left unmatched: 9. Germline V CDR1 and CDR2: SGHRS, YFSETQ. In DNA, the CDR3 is TGCGCCAGCAGCTCAGAGGCGGCGGGAGGCGAGCAGTTCTTC. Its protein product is CASSSEAAGGEQFF.

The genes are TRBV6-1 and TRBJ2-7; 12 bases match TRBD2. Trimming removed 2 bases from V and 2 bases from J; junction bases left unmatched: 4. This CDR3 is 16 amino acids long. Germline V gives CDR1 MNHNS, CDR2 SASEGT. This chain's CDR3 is CASSEISSGRAYEQYF. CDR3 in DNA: TGTGCCAGCAGTGAAATATCTAGCGGGAGGGCCTACGAGCAGTACTTC.

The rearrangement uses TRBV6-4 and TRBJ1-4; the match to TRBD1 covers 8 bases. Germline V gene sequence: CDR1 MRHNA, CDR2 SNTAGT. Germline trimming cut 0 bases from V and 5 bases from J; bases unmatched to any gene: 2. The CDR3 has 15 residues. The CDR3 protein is CASSDSTGGNEKLFF. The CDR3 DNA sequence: TGTGCCAGCAGTGACTCTACAGGGGGGAATGAAAAACTGTTTTTT.

The CDR3: CAISSGSSYNEQFF. The CDR3 region has the DNA TGTGCCATCAGTAGCGGGAGCTCCTACAATGAGCAGTTCTTC. This chain links TRBV10-3 with TRBJ2-1; 8 bases map to TRBD2. The CDR3 has 14 residues. Germline loops: CDR1 ENHRY, CDR2 SYGVKD. The V and J ends lost 5 bases and 0 bases, in that order; junction bases with no gene match: 0.

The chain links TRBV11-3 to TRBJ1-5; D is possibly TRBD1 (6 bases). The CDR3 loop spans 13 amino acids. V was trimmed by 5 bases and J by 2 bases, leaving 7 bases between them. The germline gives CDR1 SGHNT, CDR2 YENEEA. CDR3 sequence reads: CASSRQGNQPQHF. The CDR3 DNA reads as TGTGCCAGCAGCCGACAGGGCAATCAGCCCCAGCATTTT.

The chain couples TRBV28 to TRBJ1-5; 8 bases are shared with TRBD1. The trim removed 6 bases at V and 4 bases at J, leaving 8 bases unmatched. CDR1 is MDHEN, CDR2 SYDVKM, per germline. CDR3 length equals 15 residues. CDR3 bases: TGTGCCAGCAGACCGACAGGGGCATGGAATCAGCCCCAGCATTTT. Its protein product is CASRPTGAWNQPQHF.

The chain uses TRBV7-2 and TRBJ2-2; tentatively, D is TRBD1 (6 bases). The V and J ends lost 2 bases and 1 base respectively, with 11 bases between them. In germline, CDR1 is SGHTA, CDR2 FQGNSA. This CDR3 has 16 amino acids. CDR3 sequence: CASSLKGQLNTGELFF. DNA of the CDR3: TGTGCCAGCAGCTTAAAAGGACAGCTGAACACCGGGGAGCTGTTTTTT.

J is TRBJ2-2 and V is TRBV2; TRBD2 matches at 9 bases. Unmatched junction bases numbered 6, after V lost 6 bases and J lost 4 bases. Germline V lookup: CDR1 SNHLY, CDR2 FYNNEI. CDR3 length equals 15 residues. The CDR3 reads CASRGSGSSTGELFF. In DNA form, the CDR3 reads TGTGCCAGCAGGGGTAGCGGGAGTTCCACCGGGGAGCTGTTTTTT.

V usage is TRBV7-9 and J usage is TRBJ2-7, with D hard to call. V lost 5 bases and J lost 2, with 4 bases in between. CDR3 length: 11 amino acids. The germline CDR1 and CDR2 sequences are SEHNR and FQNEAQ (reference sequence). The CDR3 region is CASSRAYEQYF. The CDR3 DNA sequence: TGTGCCAGCAGCAGAGCCTACGAGCAGTACTTC.

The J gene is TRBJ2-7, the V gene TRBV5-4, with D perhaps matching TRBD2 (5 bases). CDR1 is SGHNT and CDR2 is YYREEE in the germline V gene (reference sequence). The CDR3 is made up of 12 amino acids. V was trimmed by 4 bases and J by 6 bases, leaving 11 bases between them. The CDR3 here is CASSPRAGEQYF. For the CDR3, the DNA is TGTGCCAGCAGCCCAAGGGCGGGCGAGCAGTACTTC.

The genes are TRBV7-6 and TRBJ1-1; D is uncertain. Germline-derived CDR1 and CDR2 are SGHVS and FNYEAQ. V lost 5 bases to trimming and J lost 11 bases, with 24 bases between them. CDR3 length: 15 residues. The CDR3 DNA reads TGTGCCAGCAGCCCCGAGACAAGCACCTTGATTCACGCTTTCTTT. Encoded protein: CASSPETSTLIHAFF.

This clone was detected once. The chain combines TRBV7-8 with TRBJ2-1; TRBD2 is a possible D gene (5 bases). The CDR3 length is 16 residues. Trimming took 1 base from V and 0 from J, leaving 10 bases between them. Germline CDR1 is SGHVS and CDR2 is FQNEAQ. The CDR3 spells CASSLDGVSSYNEQFF. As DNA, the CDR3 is TGTGCCAGCAGCTTAGACGGGGTGAGCTCCTACAATGAGCAGTTCTTC.

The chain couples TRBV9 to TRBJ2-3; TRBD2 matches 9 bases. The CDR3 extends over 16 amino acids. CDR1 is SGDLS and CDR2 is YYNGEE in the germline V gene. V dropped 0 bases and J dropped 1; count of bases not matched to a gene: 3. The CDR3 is CASSVGLAGRTDTQYF. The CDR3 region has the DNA TGTGCCAGCAGCGTAGGTCTAGCGGGGCGCACAGATACGCAGTATTTT.

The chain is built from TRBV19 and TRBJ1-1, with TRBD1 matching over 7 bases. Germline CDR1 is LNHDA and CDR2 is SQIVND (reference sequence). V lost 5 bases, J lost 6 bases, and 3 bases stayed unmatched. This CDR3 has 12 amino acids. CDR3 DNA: TGTGCCAGTAGTTTAGGGACAGCTGAAGCTTTCTTT. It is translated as CASSLGTAEAFF.

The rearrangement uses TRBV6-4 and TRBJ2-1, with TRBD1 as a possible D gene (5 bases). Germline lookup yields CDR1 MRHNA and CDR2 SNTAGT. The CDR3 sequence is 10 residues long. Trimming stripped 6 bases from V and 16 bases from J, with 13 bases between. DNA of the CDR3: TGTGCCAGCAGGGCAGGGTGCCCCTTCTTC. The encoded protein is CASRAGCPFF.

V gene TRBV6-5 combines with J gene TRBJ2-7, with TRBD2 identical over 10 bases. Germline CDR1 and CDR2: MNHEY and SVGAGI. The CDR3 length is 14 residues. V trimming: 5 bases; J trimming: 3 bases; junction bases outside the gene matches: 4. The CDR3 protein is CASSLTSGNYEQYF. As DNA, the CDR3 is TGTGCCAGCAGTCTTACTAGCGGGAACTACGAGCAGTACTTC.

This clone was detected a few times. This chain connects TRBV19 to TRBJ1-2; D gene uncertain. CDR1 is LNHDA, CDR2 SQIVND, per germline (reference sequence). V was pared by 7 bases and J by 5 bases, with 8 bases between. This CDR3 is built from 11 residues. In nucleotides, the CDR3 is TGTGCCAGTACCCCGGGGTATGGCTACACCTTC. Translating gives CASTPGYGYTF.

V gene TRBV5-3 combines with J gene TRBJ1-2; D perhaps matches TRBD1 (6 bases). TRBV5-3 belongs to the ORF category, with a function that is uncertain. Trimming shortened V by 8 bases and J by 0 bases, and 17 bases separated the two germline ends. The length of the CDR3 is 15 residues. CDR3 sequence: CARMPYRAANYGYTF. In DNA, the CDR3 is TGTGCCAGGATGCCCTACAGGGCGGCTAACTATGGCTACACCTTC.

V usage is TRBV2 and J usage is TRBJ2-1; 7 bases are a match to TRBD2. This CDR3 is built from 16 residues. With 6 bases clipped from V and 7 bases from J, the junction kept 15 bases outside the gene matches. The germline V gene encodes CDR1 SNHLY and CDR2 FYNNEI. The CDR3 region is CASSRTSGIGNNEQFF. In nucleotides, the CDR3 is TGTGCCAGCAGCCGTACAAGCGGGATAGGTAATAATGAGCAGTTCTTC.

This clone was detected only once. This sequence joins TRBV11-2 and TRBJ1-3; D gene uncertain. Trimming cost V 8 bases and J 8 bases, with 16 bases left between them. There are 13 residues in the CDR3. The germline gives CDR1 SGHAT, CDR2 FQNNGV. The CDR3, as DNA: TGTGCCAGCGCCACATCCTCAGGTGACACCATATATTTT. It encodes CASATSSGDTIYF.

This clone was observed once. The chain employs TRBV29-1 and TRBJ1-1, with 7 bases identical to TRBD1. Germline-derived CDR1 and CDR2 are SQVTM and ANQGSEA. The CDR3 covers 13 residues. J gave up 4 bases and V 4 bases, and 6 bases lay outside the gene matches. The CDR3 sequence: CSVGPGTATEAFF. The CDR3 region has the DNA TGCAGCGTTGGGCCCGGGACAGCCACTGAAGCTTTCTTT. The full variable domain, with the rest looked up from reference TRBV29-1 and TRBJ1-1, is SAVISQKPSRDICQRGTSLTIQCQVDSQVTMMFWYRQQPGQSLTLIATANQGSEATYESGFVIDKFPISRPNLTFSTLTVSNMSPEDSSIYLCSVGPGTATEAFFGQGTRLTVV.

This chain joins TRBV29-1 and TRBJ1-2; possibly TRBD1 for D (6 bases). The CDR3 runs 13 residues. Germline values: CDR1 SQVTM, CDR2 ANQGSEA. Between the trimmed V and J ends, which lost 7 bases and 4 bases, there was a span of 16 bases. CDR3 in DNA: TGCAGCGCTGGACAGTCGGGAGGCTATGGCTACACCTTC. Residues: CSAGQSGGYGYTF.

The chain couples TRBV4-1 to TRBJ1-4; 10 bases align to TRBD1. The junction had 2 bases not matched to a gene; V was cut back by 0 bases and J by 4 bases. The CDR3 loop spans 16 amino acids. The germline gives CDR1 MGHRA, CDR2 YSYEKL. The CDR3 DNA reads TGCGCCAGCAGCCAAGATGGGGACAGGGGTAATGAAAAACTGTTTTTT. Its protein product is CASSQDGDRGNEKLFF.

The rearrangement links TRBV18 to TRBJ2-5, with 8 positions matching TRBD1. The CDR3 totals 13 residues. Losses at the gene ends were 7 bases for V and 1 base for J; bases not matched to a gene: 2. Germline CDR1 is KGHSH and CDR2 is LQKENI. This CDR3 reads CASWDRPQETQYF. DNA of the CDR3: TGTGCCAGCTGGGACAGGCCCCAAGAGACCCAGTACTTC.